The 8 T cell receptor beta chains listed next were all sequenced from one sample in a study of graft-versus-host responses after intestinal transplantation. Lamina propria and intraepithelial lymphocytes were released by processing graft tissue. The assay was immunoSEQ multiplex PCR, and TCRdb's table has in-frame clones only and misses some. The repertoire has about 1,800 clones, about 90% of them found once; the top ten carry about 7.9%. The specimen was ileum tissue, collected about 350 days after intestinal transplantation. All receptors come from a human patient who received an intestinal transplant, so some T cells may come from the graft donor.

The chain recombines TRBV6-6 with TRBJ1-6, with 11 bases fitting TRBD1. V shed 4 bases, J shed 9 bases, and the junction held 5 bases outside the gene matches. This CDR3 is 15 amino acids long. Germline values: CDR1 MNHNY, CDR2 SVGAGI (reference sequence). DNA for the CDR3: TGTGCCAGCAGTTTTACCGGGACAGGGGGTTCACCCCTCCACTTT. Translating gives CASSFTGTGGSPLHF.

V gene TRBV11-2 combines with J gene TRBJ2-3; 9 positions match TRBD2. After removal of 1 base from V and 4 bases from J, the junction contained 6 bases not matched to a gene. Germline V gene data show CDR1 as SGHAT and CDR2 as FQNNGV. The length of the CDR3 is 16 residues. This CDR3 reads CASSLGVGLAPDTQYF. The CDR3 nucleotides are TGTGCCAGCAGCTTAGGGGTGGGACTAGCACCAGATACGCAGTATTTT.

This clone was seen only once. The V call is TRBV4-1, the J call TRBJ2-7; TRBD1 might be the D (5 bases). V was shortened by 1 base and J by 6 bases, with 13 bases between the two germline ends. Germline loops: CDR1 MGHRA, CDR2 YSYEKL. The CDR3 length is 14 residues. DNA for the CDR3: TGCGCCAGCAGCCAAGTTTCAAGGGGTTTCGAGCAGTACTTC. Protein product: CASSQVSRGFEQYF.

The CDR3 loop is CASSLDYSTDTQYF. The CDR3 region has the DNA TGTGCCAGCAGCTTAGACTATAGCACAGATACGCAGTATTTT. The gene calls are TRBV7-7 and TRBJ2-3; no clear D gene. V was clipped by 1 base and J by 0 bases, with 5 bases between them. The length of the CDR3 is 14 residues. CDR1 is SSHAT and CDR2 is FNYEAQ in the germline V gene (reference sequence).

The V gene is TRBV6-1, the J gene TRBJ2-3, with TRBD2 as a possible D gene (6 bases). V lost 1 base and J lost 4, with 12 bases in between. This CDR3 contains 15 residues. Germline lookup yields CDR1 MNHNS and CDR2 SASEGT. CDR3 in amino acids: CASSEDAGSPDTQYF. The CDR3 region has the DNA TGTGCCAGCAGTGAAGACGCGGGGAGTCCAGATACGCAGTATTTT.

The chain carries TRBV30 and TRBJ2-1; possible D gene TRBD2, 5 bases. Trimming removed 0 bases at V and 10 bases at J, with 19 bases between. The CDR3 runs 15 residues. Germline V gene sequence: CDR1 GTSNPN, CDR2 SVGIG (reference sequence). CDR3 in DNA: TGTGCCTGGAGTGTACCCGGACTCGGTGCCTGGGAGCAGTTCTTC. Its translation is CAWSVPGLGAWEQFF.

The chain has TRBV4-1 and TRBJ1-1; no reliable D call. Trimming cost V 3 bases and J 2 bases, with 10 bases left between them. The CDR3 has 14 residues. The germline gives CDR1 MGHRA, CDR2 YSYEKL. In nucleotides, the CDR3 is TGCGCCAGCAGCCAGATCAGGAGAAACACTGAAGCTTTCTTT. It specifies CASSQIRRNTEAFF.

The chain has TRBV6-5 and TRBJ2-3; 8 bases fit TRBD2. With V trimmed by 5 bases and J by 0 bases, 1 base remained unmatched. This CDR3 is 14 amino acids long. Germline CDR1 reads MNHEY; CDR2 reads SVGAGI. As DNA, the CDR3 is TGTGCCAGCAGTAGCGGGGGAAGCACAGATACGCAGTATTTT. As protein: CASSSGGSTDTQYF.